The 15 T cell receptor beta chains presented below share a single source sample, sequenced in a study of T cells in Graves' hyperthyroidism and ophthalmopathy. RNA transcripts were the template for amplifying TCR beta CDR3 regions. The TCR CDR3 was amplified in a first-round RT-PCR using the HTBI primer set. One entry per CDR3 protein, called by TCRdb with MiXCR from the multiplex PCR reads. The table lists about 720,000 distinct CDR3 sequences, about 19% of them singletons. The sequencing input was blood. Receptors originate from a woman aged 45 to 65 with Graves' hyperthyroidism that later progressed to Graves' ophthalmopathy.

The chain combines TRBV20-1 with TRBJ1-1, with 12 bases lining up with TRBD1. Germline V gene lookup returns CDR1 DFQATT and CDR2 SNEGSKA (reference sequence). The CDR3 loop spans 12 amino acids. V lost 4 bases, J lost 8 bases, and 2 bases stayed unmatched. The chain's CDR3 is CSATGQGAEAFF. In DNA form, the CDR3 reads TGCAGTGCTACGGGACAGGGGGCCGAAGCTTTCTTT.

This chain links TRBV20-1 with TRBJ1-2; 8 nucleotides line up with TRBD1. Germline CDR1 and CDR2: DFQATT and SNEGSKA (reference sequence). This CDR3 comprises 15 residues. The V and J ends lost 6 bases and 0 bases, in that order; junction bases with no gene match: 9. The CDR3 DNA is TGCAGTGCAAGCCCCGACAGGGGACCTAACTATGGCTACACCTTC. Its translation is CSASPDRGPNYGYTF.

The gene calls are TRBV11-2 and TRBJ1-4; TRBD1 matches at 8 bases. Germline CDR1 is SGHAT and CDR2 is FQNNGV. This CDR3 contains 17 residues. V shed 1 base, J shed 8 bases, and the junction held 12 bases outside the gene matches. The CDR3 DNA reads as TGTGCCAGCAGCTTAGTAGTACAGGGGGTCTTTGGGGAAAAACTGTTTTTT. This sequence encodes CASSLVVQGVFGEKLFF.

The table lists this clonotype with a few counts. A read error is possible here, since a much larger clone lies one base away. CDR3 sequence reads: CASSRGSYNGQFF. CDR3 nucleotides: TGTGCCAGCAGCCGAGGATCCTACAATGGGCAGTTCTTC. The chain combines TRBV3-1 with TRBJ2-1; D gene ambiguous. The CDR3 is made up of 13 amino acids. Germline CDR1 is LGHDT and CDR2 is YNNKEL (reference sequence).

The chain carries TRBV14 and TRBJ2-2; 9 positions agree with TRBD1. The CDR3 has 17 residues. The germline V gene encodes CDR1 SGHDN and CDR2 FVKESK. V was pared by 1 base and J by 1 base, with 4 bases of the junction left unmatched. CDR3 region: CASSQVTGGLNTGELFF. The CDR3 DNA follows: TGTGCCAGCAGCCAAGTAACAGGGGGCTTGAACACCGGGGAGCTGTTTTTT.

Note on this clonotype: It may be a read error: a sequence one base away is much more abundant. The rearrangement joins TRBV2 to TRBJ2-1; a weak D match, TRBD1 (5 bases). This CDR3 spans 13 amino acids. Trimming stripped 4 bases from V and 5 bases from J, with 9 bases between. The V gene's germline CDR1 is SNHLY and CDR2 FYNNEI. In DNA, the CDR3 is TGTGCCAGCAGTGGACAGAGACACAATGAGCAGTTCTTC. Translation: CASSGQRHNEQFF. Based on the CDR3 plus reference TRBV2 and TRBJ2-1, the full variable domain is EPEVTQTPSHQVTQMGQEVILRCVPISNHLYFYWYRQILGQKVEFLVSFYNNEISEKSEIFDDQFSVERPDGSNFTLKIRSTKLEDSAMYFCASSGQRHNEQFFGPGTRLTVL.

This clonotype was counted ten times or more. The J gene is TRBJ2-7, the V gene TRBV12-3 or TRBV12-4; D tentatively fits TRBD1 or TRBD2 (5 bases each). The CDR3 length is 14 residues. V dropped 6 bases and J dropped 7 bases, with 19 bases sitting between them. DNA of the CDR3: TGTGCCAGCAGCCCCGGGACCAACAATATTGAGCAGTACTTC. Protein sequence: CASSPGTNNIEQYF.

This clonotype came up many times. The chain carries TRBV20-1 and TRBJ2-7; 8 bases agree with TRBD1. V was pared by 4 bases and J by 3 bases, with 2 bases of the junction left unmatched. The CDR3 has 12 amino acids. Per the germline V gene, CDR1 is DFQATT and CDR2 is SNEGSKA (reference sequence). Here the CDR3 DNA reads TGCAGTGCTATAGACAGGGGCTACGAGCAGTACTTC. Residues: CSAIDRGYEQYF.

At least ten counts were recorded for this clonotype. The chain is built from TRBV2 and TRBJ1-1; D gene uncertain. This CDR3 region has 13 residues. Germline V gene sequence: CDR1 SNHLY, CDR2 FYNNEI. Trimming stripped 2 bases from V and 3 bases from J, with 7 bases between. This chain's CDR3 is CASSEHMDTEAFF. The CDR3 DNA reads TGTGCCAGCAGTGAACACATGGACACTGAAGCTTTCTTT.

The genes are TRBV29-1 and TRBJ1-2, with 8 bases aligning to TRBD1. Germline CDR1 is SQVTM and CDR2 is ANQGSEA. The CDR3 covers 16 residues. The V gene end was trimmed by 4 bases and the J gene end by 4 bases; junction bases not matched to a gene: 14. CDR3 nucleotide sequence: TGCAGCGTTGTTTCCCAGGGGGCTACCCTCCCCTATGGCTACACCTTC. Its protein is CSVVSQGATLPYGYTF.

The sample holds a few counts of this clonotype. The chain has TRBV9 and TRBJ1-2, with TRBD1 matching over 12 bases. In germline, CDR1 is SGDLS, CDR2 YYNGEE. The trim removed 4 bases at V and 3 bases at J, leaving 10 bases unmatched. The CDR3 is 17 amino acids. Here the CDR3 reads CASSITGQGAFDYGYTF. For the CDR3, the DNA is TGTGCCAGCAGCATAACGGGACAGGGGGCCTTCGACTATGGCTACACCTTC.

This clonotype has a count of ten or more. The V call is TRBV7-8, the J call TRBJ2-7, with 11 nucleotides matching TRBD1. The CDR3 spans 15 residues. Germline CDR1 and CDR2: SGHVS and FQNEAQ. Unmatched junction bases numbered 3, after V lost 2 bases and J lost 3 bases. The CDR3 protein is CASSLLGQGVYEQYF. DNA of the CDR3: TGTGCCAGCAGCTTATTGGGACAGGGGGTCTACGAGCAGTACTTC.

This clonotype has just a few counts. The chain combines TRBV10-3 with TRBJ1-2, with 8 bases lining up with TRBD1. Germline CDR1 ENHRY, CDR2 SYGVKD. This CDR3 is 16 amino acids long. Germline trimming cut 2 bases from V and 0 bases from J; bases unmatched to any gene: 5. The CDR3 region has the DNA TGTGCCATCAGTGAGCGAGGACAGGGAGCTAACTATGGCTACACCTTC. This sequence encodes CAISERGQGANYGYTF.

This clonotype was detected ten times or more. This CDR3 is CASSAGTANYGYTF. CDR3 in DNA: TGCGCCAGCAGCGCCGGGACAGCTAACTATGGCTACACCTTC. This chain connects TRBV5-1 to TRBJ1-2; 7 nucleotides match TRBD1. Germline-derived CDR1 and CDR2 are SGHRS and YFSETQ. Germline trimming cut 4 bases from V and 0 bases from J; bases unmatched to any gene: 3. This CDR3 spans 14 amino acids.

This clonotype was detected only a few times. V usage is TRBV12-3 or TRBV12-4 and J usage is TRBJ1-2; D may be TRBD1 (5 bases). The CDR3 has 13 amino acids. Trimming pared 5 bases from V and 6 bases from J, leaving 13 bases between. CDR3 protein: CASSLQVMNGYTF. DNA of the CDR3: TGTGCCAGCAGTCTACAGGTGATGAATGGCTACACCTTC.